Each of the 14 T cell receptor beta chains below was sequenced from the same sample in a study of blood T cell repertoires in COVID-19. Assay: immunoSEQ multiplex PCR; the TCRdb copy retains only in-frame clones and omits some. The table includes about 75,000 clones, roughly 91% detected once. Specimen: peripheral blood. These receptors all come from a human donor in a cohort sampled during active COVID-19.

V gene TRBV28 combines with J gene TRBJ2-7, with 8 bases identical to TRBD1. The CDR3 length is 15 residues. Looked up from germline, CDR1 is MDHEN and CDR2 is SYDVKM. Trimming at V came to 4 bases and at J to 6 bases, leaving 11 bases not matched to a gene. As DNA, the CDR3 is TGTGCCAGCAGTTCCGCCGGGACAGGCCGCTCCGAGCAGTACTTC. It translates to CASSSAGTGRSEQYF.

The rearrangement links TRBV2 to TRBJ2-1, with 12 bases identical to TRBD2. The CDR3 spans 15 residues. Germline assignment: CDR1 SNHLY and CDR2 FYNNEI. The V segment lost 4 bases and the J segment 9 bases; nucleotides outside the gene matches: 7. The CDR3 region is CASSARTSGMAEQFF. The CDR3 DNA is TGTGCCAGCAGTGCAAGGACTAGCGGGATGGCTGAGCAGTTCTTC. The full variable domain, its missing parts supplied by reference TRBV2 and TRBJ2-1, is EPEVTQTPSHQVTQMGQEVILRCVPISNHLYFYWYRQILGQKVEFLVSFYNNEISEKSEIFDDQFSVERPDGSNFTLKIRSTKLEDSAMYFCASSARTSGMAEQFFGPGTRLTVL.

CDR3 amino acids: CASSFFRGKWGTDTQYF. DNA for the CDR3: TGTGCCAGCAGTTTTTTTCGGGGGAAGTGGGGCACAGATACGCAGTATTTT. The chain joins TRBV27 to TRBJ2-3; D is possibly TRBD2 (6 bases). Trimming cost V 3 bases and J 1 base, with 17 bases left between them. The CDR3 is 17 amino acids. Germline V lookup: CDR1 MNHEY, CDR2 SMNVEV (reference sequence).

This chain uses TRBV5-1 with TRBJ1-1; TRBD1 agrees at 8 bases. The CDR3 contains 15 residues. J lost 0 bases, V lost 3 bases, and 4 bases had no gene match. CDR1 and CDR2 from the germline V gene are SGHRS and YFSETQ. The CDR3 DNA is TGCGCCAGCAGCTCGGACAGGGTCATGAACACTGAAGCTTTCTTT. It yields the protein CASSSDRVMNTEAFF.

CDR3 residues: CASSQVSGTGSGYTF. CDR3 DNA sequence: TGTGCCAGCAGCCAAGTTTCCGGGACAGGGTCGGGCTACACCTTC. The gene calls are TRBV14 and TRBJ1-2; 9 nucleotides align to TRBD1. Trimming took 1 base from V and 8 from J; bases not matched to a gene: 8. CDR1 is SGHDN and CDR2 is FVKESK in the germline V gene. The CDR3 sequence is 15 residues long.

This clone has a single count. The chain couples TRBV18 to TRBJ1-5; TRBD1 aligns across 10 bases. The V gene's germline CDR1 is KGHSH and CDR2 LQKENI. Trimming removed 1 base from V and 7 bases from J; junction bases left unmatched: 4. The CDR3 totals 15 residues. CDR3 DNA: TGTGCCAGCTCACCACAGGGACAGGGGATGCAGCCCCAGCATTTT. Translated, it gives CASSPQGQGMQPQHF.

V gene TRBV25-1 combines with J gene TRBJ1-6; TRBD1 might be the D (5 bases). Germline loops: CDR1 MGHDK, CDR2 SYGVNS. Trimming left V 6 bases short and J 7 bases short, with 13 bases between. This CDR3 spans 14 amino acids. The CDR3 bases are TGTGCCAGCAGAGGGGAAAAAACCAATTCACCCCTCCACTTT. Translated, it gives CASRGEKTNSPLHF. The full variable domain, completed using reference TRBV25-1 and TRBJ1-6, is EADIYQTPRYLVIGTGKKITLECSQTMGHDKMYWYQQDPGMELHLIHYSYGVNSTEKGDLSSESTVSRIRTEHFPLTLESARPSHTSQYLCASRGEKTNSPLHFGNGTRLTVT.

The V gene is TRBV5-8, the J gene TRBJ2-1; possible D gene TRBD1, 5 bases. Trimming pared 3 bases from V and 7 bases from J, leaving 17 bases between. This CDR3 is 15 amino acids long. Germline V gene lookup returns CDR1 SGHTS and CDR2 YDEGEE. The CDR3 nucleotides are TGTGCCAGCAGCTCTCAGGGAATTATCAGTAATGAGCAGTTCTTC. Amino acids: CASSSQGIISNEQFF.

This clone is a singleton in its sample. The chain links TRBV7-2 to TRBJ2-5; tentatively, D is TRBD1 (5 bases). The V gene lost 4 bases and the J gene lost 0 bases, with 6 bases spanning the gap. The CDR3 totals 13 residues. Germline CDR1 SGHTA, CDR2 FQGNSA. CDR3 protein: CASSSGYQETQYF. CDR3 sequence (DNA): TGTGCCAGCAGCTCAGGGTACCAAGAGACCCAGTACTTC.

This clone appeared a few times. V and J are TRBV2 and TRBJ1-5; D gene uncertain. This CDR3 has 16 amino acids. CDR1 is SNHLY and CDR2 is FYNNEI in the germline V gene. V was clipped by 4 bases and J by 1 base, with 14 bases between them. This CDR3 reads CASSGGPGESNQPQHF. The CDR3 bases are TGTGCCAGCAGTGGGGGTCCCGGGGAGAGCAATCAGCCCCAGCATTTT.

This chain joins TRBV5-1 and TRBJ2-5; maybe TRBD1 (6 bases). V was cut by 3 bases and J by 1 base, with 10 bases left in between. Germline V gene data show CDR1 as SGHRS and CDR2 as YFSETQ. This CDR3 region has 14 residues. The CDR3, as DNA: TGCGCCAGCAGCTCAGGACAGCCCCAAGAGACCCAGTACTTC. The encoded protein is CASSSGQPQETQYF. Supplemented by reference TRBV5-1 and TRBJ2-5, the full variable domain reads KAGVTQTPRYLIKTRGQQVTLSCSPISGHRSVSWYQQTPGQGLQFLFEYFSETQRNKGNFPGRFSGRQFSNSRSEMNVSTLELGDSALYLCASSSGQPQETQYFGPGTRLLVL.

This clone is a singleton in its sample. The rearrangement uses TRBV7-6 and TRBJ2-1; D ambiguous. The CDR3 extends over 12 amino acids. V shed 5 bases and J shed 6 bases, with 8 bases lying between them. Germline-derived CDR1 and CDR2 are SGHVS and FNYEAQ. CDR3 DNA: TGTGCCAGCAGCGGTTCAGGCAATGAGCAGTTCTTC. This gives the protein CASSGSGNEQFF.

The chain recombines TRBV4-3 with TRBJ1-6; the match to TRBD1 covers 7 bases. The CDR3 consists of 16 residues. J lost 14 bases, V lost 0 bases, and 13 bases had no gene match. Per germline, CDR1 LGHNA and CDR2 YSLEER. CDR3 in amino acids: CASSQDGGTAFSTLHF. The CDR3 coding sequence is TGCGCCAGCAGCCAAGACGGAGGGACAGCGTTTAGCACCCTCCACTTT.

The chain uses TRBV27 and TRBJ1-5; 9 positions agree with TRBD1. The trim removed 5 bases at V and 2 bases at J, leaving 13 bases unmatched. The CDR3 contains 18 residues. Germline V gene lookup returns CDR1 MNHEY and CDR2 SMNVEV (reference sequence). The chain's CDR3 is CASSPGTGQQPGNQPQHF. CDR3 in DNA: TGTGCCAGCAGTCCCGGGACAGGGCAACAGCCTGGCAATCAGCCCCAGCATTTT.